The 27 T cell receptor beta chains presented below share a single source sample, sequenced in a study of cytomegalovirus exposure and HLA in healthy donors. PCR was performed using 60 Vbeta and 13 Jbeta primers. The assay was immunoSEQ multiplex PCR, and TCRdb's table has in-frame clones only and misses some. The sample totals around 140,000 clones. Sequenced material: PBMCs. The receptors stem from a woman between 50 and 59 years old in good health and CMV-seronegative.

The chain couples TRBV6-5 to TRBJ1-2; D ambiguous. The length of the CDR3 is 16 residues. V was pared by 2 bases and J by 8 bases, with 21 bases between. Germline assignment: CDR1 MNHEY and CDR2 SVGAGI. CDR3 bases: TGTGCCAGCAGTTACAACTTCCCCGTGCCCAAAGAAGGCTACACCTTC. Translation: CASSYNFPVPKEGYTF.

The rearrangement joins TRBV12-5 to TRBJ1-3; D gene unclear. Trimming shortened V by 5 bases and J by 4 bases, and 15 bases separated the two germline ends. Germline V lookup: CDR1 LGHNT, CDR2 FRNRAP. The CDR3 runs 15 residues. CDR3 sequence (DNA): TGTGCTAGTGGTCTCCCCGGCGGGTACGGAAACACCATATATTTT. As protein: CASGLPGGYGNTIYF.

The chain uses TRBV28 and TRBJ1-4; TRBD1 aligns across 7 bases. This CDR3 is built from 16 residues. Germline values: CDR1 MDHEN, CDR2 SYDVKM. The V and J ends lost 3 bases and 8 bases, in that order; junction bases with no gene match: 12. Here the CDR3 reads CASSFIRDSSGEKLFF. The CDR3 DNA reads TGTGCCAGCAGTTTTATTCGGGACAGCTCTGGGGAAAAACTGTTTTTT.

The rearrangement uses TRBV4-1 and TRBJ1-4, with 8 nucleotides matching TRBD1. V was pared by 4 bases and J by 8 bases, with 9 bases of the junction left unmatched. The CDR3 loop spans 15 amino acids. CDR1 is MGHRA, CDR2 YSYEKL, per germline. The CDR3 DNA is TGCGCCAGCAGCCTGACAGGGGTCGGGCGGGAAAAACTGTTTTTT. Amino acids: CASSLTGVGREKLFF.

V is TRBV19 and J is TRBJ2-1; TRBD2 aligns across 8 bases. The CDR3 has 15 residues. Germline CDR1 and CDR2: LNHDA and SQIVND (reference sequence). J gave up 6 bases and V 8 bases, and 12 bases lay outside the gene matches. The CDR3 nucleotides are TGTGCCAGTTCCTTCCGGCGGGAGGCCCCCAATGAGCAGTTCTTC. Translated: CASSFRREAPNEQFF.

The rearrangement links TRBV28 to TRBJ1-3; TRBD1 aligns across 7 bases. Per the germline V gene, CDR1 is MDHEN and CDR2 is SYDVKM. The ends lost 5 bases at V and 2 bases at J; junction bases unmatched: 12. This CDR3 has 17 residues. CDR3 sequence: CASSPHRGEVTGNTIYF. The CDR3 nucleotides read TGTGCCAGCAGTCCCCACAGGGGAGAGGTCACTGGAAACACCATATATTTT.

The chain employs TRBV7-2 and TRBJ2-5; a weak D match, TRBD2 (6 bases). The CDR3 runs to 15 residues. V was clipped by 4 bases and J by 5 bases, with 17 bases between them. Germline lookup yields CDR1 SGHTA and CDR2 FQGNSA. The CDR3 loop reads CASSYQFGGRETQYF. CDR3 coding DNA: TGTGCCAGCAGCTATCAATTCGGGGGACGGGAGACCCAGTACTTC.

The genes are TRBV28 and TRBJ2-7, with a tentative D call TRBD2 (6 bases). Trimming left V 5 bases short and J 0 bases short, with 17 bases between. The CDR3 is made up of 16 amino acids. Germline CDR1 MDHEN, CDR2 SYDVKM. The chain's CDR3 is CASSRRRGELSYEQYF. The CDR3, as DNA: TGTGCCAGCAGTCGGCGCCGCGGGGAACTCTCCTACGAGCAGTACTTC.

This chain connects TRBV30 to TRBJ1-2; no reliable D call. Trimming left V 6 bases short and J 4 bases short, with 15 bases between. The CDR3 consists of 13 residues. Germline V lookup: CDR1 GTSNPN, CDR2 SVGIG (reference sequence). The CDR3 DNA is TGTGCCTGCGGAGGTCGGAGCTCCTATGGCTACACCTTC. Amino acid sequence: CACGGRSSYGYTF.

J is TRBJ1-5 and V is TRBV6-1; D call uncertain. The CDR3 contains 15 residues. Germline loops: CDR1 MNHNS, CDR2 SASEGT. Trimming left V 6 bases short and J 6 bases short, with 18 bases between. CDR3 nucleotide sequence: TGTGCCAGCAGAATGACTTCCTCGAATGTTCAGCCCCAGCATTTT. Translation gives CASRMTSSNVQPQHF.

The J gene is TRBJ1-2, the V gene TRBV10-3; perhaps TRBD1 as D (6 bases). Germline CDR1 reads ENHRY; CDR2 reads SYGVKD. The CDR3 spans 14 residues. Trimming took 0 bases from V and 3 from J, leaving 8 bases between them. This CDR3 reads CAISESTGYYGYTF. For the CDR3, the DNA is TGTGCCATCAGTGAGTCGACAGGCTACTATGGCTACACCTTC.

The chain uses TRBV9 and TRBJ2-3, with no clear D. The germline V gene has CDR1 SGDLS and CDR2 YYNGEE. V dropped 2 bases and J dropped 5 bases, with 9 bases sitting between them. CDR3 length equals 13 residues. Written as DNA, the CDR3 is TGTGCCAGCAGCGTCCAAAAGCAAGATACGCAGTATTTT. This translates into CASSVQKQDTQYF.

CDR3 in DNA: TGTGCCAGCAGTTCCCCGATTCGACAGGGGCACTATGGCTACACCTTC. Protein product: CASSSPIRQGHYGYTF. The genes are TRBV28 and TRBJ1-2; 8 nucleotides line up with TRBD1. Trimming took 4 bases from V and 3 from J; bases not matched to a gene: 10. The CDR3 runs to 16 residues. The germline CDR1 and CDR2 sequences are MDHEN and SYDVKM.

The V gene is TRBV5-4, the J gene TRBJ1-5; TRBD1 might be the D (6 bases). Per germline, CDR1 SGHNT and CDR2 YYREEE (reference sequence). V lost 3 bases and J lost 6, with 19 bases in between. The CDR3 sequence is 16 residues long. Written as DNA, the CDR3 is TGTGCCAGCAGCTCGGACGGACAGATCGCTGCTCAGCCCCAGCATTTT. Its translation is CASSSDGQIAAQPQHF.

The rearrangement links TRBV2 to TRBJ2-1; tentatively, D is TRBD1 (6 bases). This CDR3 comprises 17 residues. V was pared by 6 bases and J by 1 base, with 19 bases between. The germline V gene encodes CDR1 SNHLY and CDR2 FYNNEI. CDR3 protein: CASRGSVGTPSYNEQFF. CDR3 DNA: TGTGCCAGCAGAGGGTCGGTGGGGACACCTTCCTACAATGAGCAGTTCTTC.

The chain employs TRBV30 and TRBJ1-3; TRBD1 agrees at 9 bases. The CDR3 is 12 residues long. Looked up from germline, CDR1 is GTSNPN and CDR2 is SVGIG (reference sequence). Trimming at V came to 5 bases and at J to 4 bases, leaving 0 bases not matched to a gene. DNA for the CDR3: TGTGCCTGGGGGACAGGGGGAAACACCATATATTTT. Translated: CAWGTGGNTIYF.

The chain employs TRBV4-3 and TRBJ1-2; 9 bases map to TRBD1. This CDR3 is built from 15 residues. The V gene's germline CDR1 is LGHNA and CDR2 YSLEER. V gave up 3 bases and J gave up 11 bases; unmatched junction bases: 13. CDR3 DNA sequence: TGCGCCAGCAGCCAGGCGAACAGGGGGCGGACGCGGTACACCTTC. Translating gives CASSQANRGRTRYTF.

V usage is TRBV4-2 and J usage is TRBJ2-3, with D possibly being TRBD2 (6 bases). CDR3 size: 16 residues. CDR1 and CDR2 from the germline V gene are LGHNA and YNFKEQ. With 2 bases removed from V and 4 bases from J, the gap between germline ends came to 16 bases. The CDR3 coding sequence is TGTGCCAGCAGCCAACCGGAGGGGCCTGGGGCAGATACGCAGTATTTT. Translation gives CASSQPEGPGADTQYF.

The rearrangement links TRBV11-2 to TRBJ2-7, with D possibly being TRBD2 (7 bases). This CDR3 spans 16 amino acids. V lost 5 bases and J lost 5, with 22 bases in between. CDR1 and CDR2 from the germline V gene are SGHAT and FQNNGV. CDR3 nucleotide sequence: TGTGCCAGCAGCCCAAAGGGGGGGATTCGGCTCGACGAGCAGTACTTC. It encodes CASSPKGGIRLDEQYF.

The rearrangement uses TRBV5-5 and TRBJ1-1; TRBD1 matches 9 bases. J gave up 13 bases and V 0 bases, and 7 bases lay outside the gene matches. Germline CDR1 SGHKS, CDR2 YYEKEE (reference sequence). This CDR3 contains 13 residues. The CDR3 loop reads CASSLEGTGMVFF. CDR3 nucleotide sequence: TGTGCCAGCAGCTTGGAAGGGACAGGGATGGTTTTCTTT.

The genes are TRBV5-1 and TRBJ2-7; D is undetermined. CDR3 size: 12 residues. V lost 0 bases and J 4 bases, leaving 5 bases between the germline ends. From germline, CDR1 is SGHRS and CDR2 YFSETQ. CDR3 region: CASSLGGYEQYF. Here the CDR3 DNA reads TGCGCCAGCAGCTTGGGAGGTTACGAGCAGTACTTC.

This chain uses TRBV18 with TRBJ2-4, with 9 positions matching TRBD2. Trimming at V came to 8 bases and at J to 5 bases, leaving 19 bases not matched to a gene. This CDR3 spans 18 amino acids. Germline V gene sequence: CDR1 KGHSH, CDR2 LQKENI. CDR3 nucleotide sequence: TGTGCCAGCCTATCACCGCGGGAGGGCCTGGTTTCCCAAAACATTCAGTACTTC. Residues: CASLSPREGLVSQNIQYF. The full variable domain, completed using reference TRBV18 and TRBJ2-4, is NAGVMQNPRHLVRRRGQEARLRCSPMKGHSHVYWYRQLPEEGLKFMVYLQKENIIDESGMPKERFSAEFPKEGPSILRIQQVVRGDSAAYFCASLSPREGLVSQNIQYFGAGTRLSVL.

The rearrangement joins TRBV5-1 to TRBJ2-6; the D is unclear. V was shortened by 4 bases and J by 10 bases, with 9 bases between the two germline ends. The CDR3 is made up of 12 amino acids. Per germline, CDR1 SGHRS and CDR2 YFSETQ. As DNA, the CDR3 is TGCGCCAGCAGCCTTTCCCTTAACGTCCTGACTTTC. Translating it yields CASSLSLNVLTF.

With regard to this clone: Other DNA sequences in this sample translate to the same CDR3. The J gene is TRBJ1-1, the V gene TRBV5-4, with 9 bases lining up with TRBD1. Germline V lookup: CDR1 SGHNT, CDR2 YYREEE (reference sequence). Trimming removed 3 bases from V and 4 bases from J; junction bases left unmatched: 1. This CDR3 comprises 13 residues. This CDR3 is CASSSTGGTEAFF. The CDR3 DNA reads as TGTGCCAGCAGCTCGACAGGGGGCACTGAAGCTTTCTTT.

The CDR3 region has the DNA TGTGCCAGCAGCTTGGCCCTAGCGGGAGGAACATTCTACGAGCAGTACTTC. It translates to CASSLALAGGTFYEQYF. This rearrangement joins TRBV5-8 to TRBJ2-7; the match to TRBD2 covers 11 bases. Germline CDR1 reads SGHTS; CDR2 reads YDEGEE. The CDR3 spans 17 residues. Trimming cost V 0 bases and J 3 bases; bases outside gene matches: 8.

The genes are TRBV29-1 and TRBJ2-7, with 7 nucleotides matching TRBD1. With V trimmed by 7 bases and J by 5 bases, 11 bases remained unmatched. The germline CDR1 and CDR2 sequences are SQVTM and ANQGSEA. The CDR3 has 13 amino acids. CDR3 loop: CSGRGGAGHEQYF. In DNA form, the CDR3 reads TGCAGCGGTAGAGGGGGCGCTGGACACGAGCAGTACTTC.

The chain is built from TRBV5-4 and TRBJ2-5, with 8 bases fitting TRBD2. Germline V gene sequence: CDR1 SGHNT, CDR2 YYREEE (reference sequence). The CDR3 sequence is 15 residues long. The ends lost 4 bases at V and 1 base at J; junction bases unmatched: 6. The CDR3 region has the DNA TGTGCCAGCAGCGCGCAACTAGCGGCCCAAGAGACCCAGTACTTC. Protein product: CASSAQLAAQETQYF.